The clone carrying this T cell receptor beta chain is a singleton in its sample. Its antigen is undetermined. Trimming shortened V by 3 bases and J by 8 bases, and 16 bases separated the two germline ends. The CDR3 consists of 15 residues. Germline V gene data show CDR1 as SGHAT and CDR2 as FQNNGV. These data come from a study of shared clonotypes between healthy human individuals. Sequenced by immunoSEQ multiplex PCR; TCRdb stores in-frame clones only, minus some. Among about 700,000 clones listed, just over 90% were seen once. Whole-study results and caveats: The sharing of 4% to 5.5% of naive CD4 clonotypes was seen across a handful of donors. The sole specimen, blood, was sampled, and tissue repertoires likely differ.

The naive CD8 fraction comprised CD45RO-negative cells positively selected for CCR7 and excluded terminally differentiated effector memory CD45RA+ cells. Only Caucasian adults living in Nashville, Tennessee made up the donor group. The sample taken for sequencing was naive CD8+ T cells sorted from blood. The receptor was isolated from a man aged 25-45 years in good health. V usage is TRBV11-2 and J usage is TRBJ1-4; D uncertain. DNA for the CDR3: TGTGCCAGCAGCTTTCCCTTACGGGGTGACGAAAAACTGTTTTTT. It encodes CASSFPLRGDEKLFF.